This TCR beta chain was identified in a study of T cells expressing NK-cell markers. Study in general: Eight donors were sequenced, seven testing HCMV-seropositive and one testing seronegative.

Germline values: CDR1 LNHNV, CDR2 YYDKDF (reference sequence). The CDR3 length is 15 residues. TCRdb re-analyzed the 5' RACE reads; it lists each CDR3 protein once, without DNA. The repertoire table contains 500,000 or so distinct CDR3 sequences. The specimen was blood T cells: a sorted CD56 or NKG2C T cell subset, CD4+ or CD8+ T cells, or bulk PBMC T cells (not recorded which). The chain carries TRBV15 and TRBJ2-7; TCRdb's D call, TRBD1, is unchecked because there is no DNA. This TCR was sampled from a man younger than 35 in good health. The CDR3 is CATSEETGVLYEQYF.